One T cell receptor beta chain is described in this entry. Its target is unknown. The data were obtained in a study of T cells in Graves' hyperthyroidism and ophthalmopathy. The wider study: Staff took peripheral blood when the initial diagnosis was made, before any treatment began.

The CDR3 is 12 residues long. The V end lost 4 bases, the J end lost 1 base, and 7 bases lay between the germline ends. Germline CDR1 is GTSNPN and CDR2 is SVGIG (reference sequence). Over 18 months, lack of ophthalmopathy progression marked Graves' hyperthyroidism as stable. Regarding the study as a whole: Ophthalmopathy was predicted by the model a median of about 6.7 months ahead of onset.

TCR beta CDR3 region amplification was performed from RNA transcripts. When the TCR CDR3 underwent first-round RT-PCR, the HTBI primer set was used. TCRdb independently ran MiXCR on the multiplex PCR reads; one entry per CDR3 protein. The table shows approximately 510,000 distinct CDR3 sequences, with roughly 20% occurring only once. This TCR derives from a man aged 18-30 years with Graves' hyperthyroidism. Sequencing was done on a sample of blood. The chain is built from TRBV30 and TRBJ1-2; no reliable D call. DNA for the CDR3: TGTGCCTGGATTCAGAGTAACTATGGCTACACCTTC. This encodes CAWIQSNYGYTF.